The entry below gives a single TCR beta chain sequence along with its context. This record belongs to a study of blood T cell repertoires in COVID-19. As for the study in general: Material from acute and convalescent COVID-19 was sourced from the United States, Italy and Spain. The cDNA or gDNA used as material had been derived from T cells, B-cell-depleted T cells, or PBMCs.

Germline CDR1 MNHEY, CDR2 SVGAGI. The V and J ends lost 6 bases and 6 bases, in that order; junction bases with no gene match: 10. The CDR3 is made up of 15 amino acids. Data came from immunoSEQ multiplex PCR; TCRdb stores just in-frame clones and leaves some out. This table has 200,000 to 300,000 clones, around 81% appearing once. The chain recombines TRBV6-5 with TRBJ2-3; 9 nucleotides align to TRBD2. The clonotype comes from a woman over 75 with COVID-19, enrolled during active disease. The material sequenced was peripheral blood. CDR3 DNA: TGTGCCAGCAGCCTTGGGGCGGGGGGGCCCGATACGCAGTATTTT. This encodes CASSLGAGGPDTQYF.